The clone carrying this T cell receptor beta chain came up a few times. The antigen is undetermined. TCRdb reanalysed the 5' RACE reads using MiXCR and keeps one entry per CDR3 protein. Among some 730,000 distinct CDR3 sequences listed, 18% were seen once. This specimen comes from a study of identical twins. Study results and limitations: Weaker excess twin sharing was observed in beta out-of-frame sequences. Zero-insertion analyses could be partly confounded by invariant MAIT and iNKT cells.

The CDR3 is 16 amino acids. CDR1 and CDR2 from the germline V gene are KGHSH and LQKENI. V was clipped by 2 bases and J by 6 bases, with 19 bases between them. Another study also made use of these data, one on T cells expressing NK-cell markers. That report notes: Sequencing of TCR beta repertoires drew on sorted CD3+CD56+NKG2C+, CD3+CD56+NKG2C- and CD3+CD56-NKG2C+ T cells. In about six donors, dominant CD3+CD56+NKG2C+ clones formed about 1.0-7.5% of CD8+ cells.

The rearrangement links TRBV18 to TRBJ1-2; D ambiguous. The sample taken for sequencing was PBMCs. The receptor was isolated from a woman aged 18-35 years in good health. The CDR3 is CASSPTSEERRDGYTF. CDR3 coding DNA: TGTGCCAGCTCACCAACGAGCGAAGAGCGGAGAGATGGCTACACCTTC.